This T cell receptor (beta chain) was captured by sequencing in a study of control samples from healthy donors and cancer patients (dated by TCRdb to 2020 to 2021). As for this clone: No cognate antigen has been identified for it. Base qualities were left out, and no much larger clone turns up one base away.

Based on the germline V gene (reference sequence), the CDR1 and CDR2 sequences are LGHDT and YNNKEL. The CDR3 covers 13 residues, taking in both the cysteine and the phenylalanine. The kept DNA is CDR3 alone, 39 bases in frame from the first base. V loses 1 base, J loses 3 bases, and the germline ends lie 6 bases apart. Library method: the immunoSEQ multiplex PCR assay. TCRdb's version of the immuneACCESS table is confined to in-frame rearrangements and falls short of the full clone set. An unresolved V gene accounts for under half of the shortfall where checked; the remainder is of unknown origin. Within this sample are some 130,000 clones, with approximately 92% of them counted one time only. The top ten clones comprise about 2.3% of the sample.

What was sequenced was blood. The sequence joins TRBV3-1 (or the pseudogene TRBV3-2) to TRBJ2-5; no D gene call is confident. This clonotype was obtained from a man in his forties or fifties in good health. The sequenced DNA is TGTGCCAGCAGCCAAGGTCTAAAAGAGACCCAGTACTTC. Its amino acids are CASSQGLKETQYF.